Listed here is a single TCR beta chain. It lacks a known antigen. No base quality information exists; no much larger clone differs at one position. This entry is derived from a study of cytomegalovirus exposure and HLA in healthy donors (dated by TCRdb to 2017 to 2019). Notes on the research overall: An earlier analysis of roughly 610 of the donors reported under 300 Gb of sequence data and 95 million to 130 million unique TCR beta sequences obtained from approximately 180 million T cells. Roughly 300 gigabases of sequencing data and around 88 million unique TCR sequences made up an early release that covered fewer than 650 HLA-typed donors. Of the roughly 410 genotyped donors, more than 75% were placed in the genetic ancestry cluster associated with self-reported Caucasian donors. The aim of the study was to test whether cataloging public T cell receptors could identify signatures of past pathogen exposure. The T cell repertoires of under 750 subjects were profiled by immunosequencing and related to cytomegalovirus serostatus. Along with the 666-subject first cohort, a separate validation cohort of over 90 different subjects was used. To predict cytomegalovirus infection status, the study combined high-throughput TCR immunosequencing, statistical association of individual TCRs with disease status, and machine learning. To study patterns of TCR occurrence, a later analysis re-analyzed previously published TCR beta repertoires from several hundred donors and added high-resolution HLA genotyping. In the later analysis, no new phenotypic data were used to find candidate immune exposures; instead, reliance was placed on TCR beta sequences and their occurrence across donors. An earlier analysis of several hundred of the donors used high-throughput TCR beta sequencing to judge whether each TCR beta V gene segment behaved as functional or pseudogenic. Donor age, sex, ethnicity and CMV serostatus were compiled alongside the repertoire data. Genome-wide SNP genotypes for about 60% of the roughly 670 donors were used in a later genetic analysis, which treated that subset as a discovery cohort. All discovery cohort repertoires had been generated on a single sequencing platform. Both class I and class II loci were covered by HLA typing, at four-digit resolution. The number of typed donors differed by locus: about 620-640 for A, B, C, DRB1 and DQB1; roughly 510 for DQA1; about 600 for DPA1; and around 450 for DPB1. Roughly five DR-DQ haplotypes were treated as single units for association and clustering because of strong linkage in the cohort. Across 300 to 400 genotyped donors of the cohort, an average of approximately 240,000 unique TCR beta nucleotide sequences per donor were sequenced, and 15% to 20% of those sequences were non-productive.

CDR1 SGHDT and CDR2 YYEEEE were looked up in the germline V gene. Including the terminal cysteine and phenylalanine, the CDR3 comprises 13 residues. Only the CDR3 DNA is retained, 39 bases long and in frame from the first base. V and J are trimmed by 4 bases and 7 bases, and the gene matches miss 4 bases of the junction. Library preparation employed the immunoSEQ multiplex PCR assay. The multiplex PCR relied on a mix of 60 forward primers for TCR Vbeta segments and 13 reverse primers for TCR Jbeta segments. The CDR3 region of rearranged TCR beta genes was amplified from genomic DNA with a multiplex PCR assay. The amplified TCR beta libraries were sequenced on the Illumina HiSeq System as 87-base-pair reads. The paper's processing steps were these. A later analysis counted 75 million to 100 million unique TCR beta chains across the 666 repertoires, and roughly 9.9 million of these chains were shared by at least two donors. Raw reads were error-corrected and collapsed into unique sequences with a nearest-neighbor algorithm that merged closely related sequences to remove PCR and sequencing errors. Alignment of CDR3 sequences to IMGT reference sequences was used to assign V, D and J gene segments. Each retained sequence needed at least a six-nucleotide match to both a V gene segment and a J gene segment. A rearrangement counted as productive if the CDR3 had no stop codons and remained in frame with V and J, and every other rearrangement counted as non-productive. CDR3 was defined by IMGT convention, running from the second conserved V-encoded cysteine to the conserved J-encoded phenylalanine. The earlier analysis of approximately 590 of the donors excluded any sequence lacking an unambiguous match to a single V gene segment. In an earlier analysis of several hundred of the donors, V segments were called functional above 56.7% productive rearrangements and were called segregating when the between-donor standard deviation exceeded 5%. A statistical classification framework was developed to diagnose cytomegalovirus status using the catalog of TCR beta chain sequences. In a later analysis, TCR nucleotide sequences were compared against IMGT/GENE-DB human TR gene sequences so that V and J genes could be assigned. The TCRdist pipeline was used in a later analysis to assign CDR3 sequences and most-parsimonious VDJ recombination scenarios. In a later analysis, each TCR beta chain was defined by its CDR3 amino acid sequence together with its V-gene family, and reads without a unique V-gene family were excluded. In a later analysis, 450 to 600 highly shared, low-generation-probability nucleotide sequences were removed to address suspected cross-contamination and a sequencing artifact. In a later analysis, a clonal expansion index was calculated for each public chain from normalized within-repertoire ranks of inferred template counts. In a later analysis, generation probabilities were computed with a VDJ recombination model fitted to out-of-frame rearrangements, and the resulting probabilities were checked against IGoR. In a later analysis, TCR-TCR, TCR-HLA and TCR-CMV co-occurrence was scored with hypergeometric tests, and a repertoire-size bias correction was applied to TCR pairs. To estimate false discovery rates, a later analysis permuted the HLA or CMV assignments 20 times. In a later analysis, co-occurring TCRs were grouped with DBSCAN, and TCRdist sequence similarity was added when clustering was performed within HLA-allele-positive subsets. Repertoires with fewer than 30,000 or more than 120,000 public chains were left out of co-occurrence clustering, as were about 5 repertoires with anomalous nucleotide sharing. In TCRdb, the immuneACCESS table is reduced to in-frame sequences with V and J assigned. These tables do not hold every clone; where another copy was compared, an unresolved V gene accounts for under half, and the others remain unexplained. V and J calls and clone size follow that table, whereas D and trimming were derived from the DNA. The table for this sample lists 100,000 to 150,000 clones; less than 80% of them were counted only once. The ten biggest clones cover over 2.5% of the sample.

Beyond this particular receptor, the publication reports: According to a later analysis, parvovirus B19, influenza, CMV and Epstein-Barr virus appeared linked to several top co-occurrence clusters. Sequencing depth was assumed to be roughly uniform across donors in the presence/absence analyses, though that assumption may not hold. When HLA alleles, especially DR and DQ, strongly co-occurred, attributing TCR associations to individual alleles was difficult. Compared with equally common non-associated chains, HLA-associated TCR beta chains in a later analysis were more clonally expanded and had lower generation probabilities. Most TCR sequences were seen in very few donors, while some public TCRs were found in many individuals. An association between a missense DCLRE1C variant and V-gene and J-gene trimming of TCR beta chains was found in a later genetic analysis and replicated in an independent cohort. Some IMGT-functional V segments, including TRBV6-2 and TRBV6-3, could not be distinguished by the 87-base-pair reads and were therefore excluded. Three of the identified cytomegalovirus-associated TCR beta chains were confirmed in vitro to be specific for cytomegalovirus antigens. At a false discovery rate of 0.05, a later analysis linked around 17,000 TCR beta sequences to specific HLA alleles. A group of highly shared sequence variants was considered likely to be a technical artifact of the sequencing pipeline. Compared with the 666-donor mean, donors in an Asian-associated ancestry cluster had fewer N-insertions in productive TCRs, according to a later genetic analysis. HLA typing was unavailable for some donors at each locus, so association tests used only the typed subset. In the study, around 160 TCR beta chains were listed as associated with cytomegalovirus. The only immune exposure information available for the cohort was CMV serostatus. The earlier analysis of about 600 of the donors excluded 15 to 20 rarely observed V segments, including chromosome 9 orphons, because counts were too low. A further reported finding was that TCR beta sequences accurately predicted the HLA-A and HLA-B alleles for most subjects in the first cohort. A later analysis found that most CMV-associated TCR beta chains appeared HLA-restricted, with HLA associations seemingly driven largely by CMV exposure. The authors suggested that the approach could potentially be extended to other disease states and immunological phenotypes. The classifier was reported to diagnose cytomegalovirus status with high specificity and sensitivity in both the original and validation cohorts. Correlated functional status among segregating V segments might be attributable to linkage disequilibrium, but an unknown experimental factor could not be ruled out. An earlier analysis of around 540 of the donors showed that most TCR beta V segments appeared in productive rearrangements either about 90% or about 30% of the time, which broadly matched IMGT annotations. According to a later analysis, TCR association rates differed among HLA loci, with DRB1 alleles showing the most associated TCRs and HLA-C alleles showing the fewest. Only TCR beta chains were sequenced in this cohort, and the absence of alpha or paired-chain data limited detectable features.

The cohort was made up of about 610 healthy bone marrow donors. Cohort members were all nominally healthy when sampled, although unrecorded immune exposures were likely present. The donor was CMV seronegative and belonged to the group of 352 seronegative cohort members. A peripheral blood sample was provided by each donor, and peripheral blood mononuclear cells were used for TCR beta sequencing. Genomic DNA was extracted from the blood cell samples with the Qiagen DNeasy Blood Extraction Kit. The chain couples TRBV5-6 to TRBJ1-4, with TRBD1 matching 7 junction bases. This receptor was identified in a woman aged 50 to 60 in good health and CMV-seronegative. The sequenced material came from PBMCs. The nucleotide sequence is TGTGCCAGCAGCCCCTGGGACAGTGAAAAACTGTTTTTT. It is translated as CASSPWDSEKLFF.